The clone carrying this T cell receptor beta chain was observed a handful of times. The antigen is undetermined. The data were obtained in a study of T cells in localized non-small cell lung cancer. Germline V gives CDR1 SNHLY, CDR2 FYNNEI. Deletions cut 2 bases from V and 6 bases from J, with 10 bases between. CDR3 length: 13 amino acids. Repertoires were generated with immunoSEQ multiplex PCR, while TCRdb's copy carries only in-frame clones and drops some. The sample records 100,000 to 150,000 clones, around 92% being singletons. General study results and limits: There were a median roughly 60 of the top 100 tumor clones appearing in adjacent lung. Tumor showed lower T cell clonality than uninvolved adjacent lung, where it was highest.

This clonotype was obtained from a female donor of 60 years or more with stage I lung adenocarcinoma. The specimen was peripheral blood, collected before any cancer treatment. V is TRBV2 and J is TRBJ1-2, with D possibly being TRBD1 (5 bases). The CDR3 coding sequence is TGTGCCAGCAGTGAAATGCGGGGCAATGGCTACACCTTC. This translates into CASSEMRGNGYTF.